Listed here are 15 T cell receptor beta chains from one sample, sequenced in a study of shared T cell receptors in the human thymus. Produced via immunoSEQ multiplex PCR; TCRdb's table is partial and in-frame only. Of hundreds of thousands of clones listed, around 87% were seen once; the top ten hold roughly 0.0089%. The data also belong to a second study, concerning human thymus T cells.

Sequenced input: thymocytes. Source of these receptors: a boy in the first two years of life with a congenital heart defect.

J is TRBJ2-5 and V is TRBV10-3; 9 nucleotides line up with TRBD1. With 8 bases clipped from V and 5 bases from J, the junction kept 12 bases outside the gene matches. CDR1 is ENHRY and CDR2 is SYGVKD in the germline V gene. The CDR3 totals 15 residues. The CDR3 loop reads CAIGGIGTGWETQYF. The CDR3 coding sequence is TGTGCCATCGGGGGCATTGGGACAGGGTGGGAGACCCAGTACTTC.

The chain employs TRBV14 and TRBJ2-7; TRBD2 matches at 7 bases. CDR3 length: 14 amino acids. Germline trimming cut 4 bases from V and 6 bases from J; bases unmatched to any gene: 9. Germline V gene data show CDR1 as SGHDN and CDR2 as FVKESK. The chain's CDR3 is CASSRAGLVSEQYF. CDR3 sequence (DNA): TGTGCCAGCAGCCGAGCGGGGCTAGTTAGCGAGCAGTACTTC.

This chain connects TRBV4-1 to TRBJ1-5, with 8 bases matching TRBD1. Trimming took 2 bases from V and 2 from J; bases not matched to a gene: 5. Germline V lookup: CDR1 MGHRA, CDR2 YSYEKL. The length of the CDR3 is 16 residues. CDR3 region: CASSQKSGQGNQPQHF. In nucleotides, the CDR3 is TGCGCCAGCAGCCAAAAATCGGGACAGGGCAATCAGCCCCAGCATTTT.

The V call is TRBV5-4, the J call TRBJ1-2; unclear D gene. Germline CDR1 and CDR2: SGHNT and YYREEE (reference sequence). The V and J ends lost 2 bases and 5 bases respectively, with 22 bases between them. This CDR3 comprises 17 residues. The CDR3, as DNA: TGTGCCAGCAGCTTTGGCGGGTGCCCACCATCCCTATATGGCTACACCTTC. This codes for CASSFGGCPPSLYGYTF.

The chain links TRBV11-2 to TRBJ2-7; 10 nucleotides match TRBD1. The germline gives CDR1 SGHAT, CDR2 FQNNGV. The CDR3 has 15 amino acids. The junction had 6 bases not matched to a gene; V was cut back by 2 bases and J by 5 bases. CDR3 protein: CASSLRQGAGDEQYF. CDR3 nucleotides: TGTGCCAGCAGCTTAAGACAGGGGGCAGGGGACGAGCAGTACTTC.

In DNA, the CDR3 is TGTGCCATCAGTGTCGGGACTAGCGGGGCAAGCTCCTACGAGCAGTACTTC. This gives the protein CAISVGTSGASSYEQYF. J is TRBJ2-7 and V is TRBV10-3; 13 positions match TRBD2. Germline values: CDR1 ENHRY, CDR2 SYGVKD. The junction had 6 bases not matched to a gene; V was cut back by 4 bases and J by 0 bases. There are 17 residues in the CDR3.

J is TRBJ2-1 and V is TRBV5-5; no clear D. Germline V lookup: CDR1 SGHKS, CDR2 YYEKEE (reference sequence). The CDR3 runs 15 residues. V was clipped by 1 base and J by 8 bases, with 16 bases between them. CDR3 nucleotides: TGTGCCAGCAGCTTGAAAGTCCCCTATAGTGATGAGCAGTTCTTC. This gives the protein CASSLKVPYSDEQFF. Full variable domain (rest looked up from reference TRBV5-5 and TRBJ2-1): DAGVTQSPTHLIKTRGQQVTLRCSPISGHKSVSWYQQVLGQGPQFIFQYYEKEERGRGNFPDRFSARQFPNYSSELNVNALLLGDSALYLCASSLKVPYSDEQFFGPGTRLTVL.

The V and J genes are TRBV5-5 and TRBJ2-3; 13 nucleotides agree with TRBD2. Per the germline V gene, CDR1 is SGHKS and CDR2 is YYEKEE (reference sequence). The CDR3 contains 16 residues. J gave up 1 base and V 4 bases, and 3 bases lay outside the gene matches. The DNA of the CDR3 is TGTGCCAGCAGCCCCGGACTAGCGGGGGGCACAGATACGCAGTATTTT. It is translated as CASSPGLAGGTDTQYF.

The CDR3 region has the DNA TGTGCCAGCAGTTACTCGGCGAGGGGCACAGATACGCAGTATTTT. Its translation: CASSYSARGTDTQYF. The chain couples TRBV6-5 to TRBJ2-3; tentatively, D is TRBD2 (5 bases). This CDR3 spans 15 amino acids. The germline CDR1 and CDR2 sequences are MNHEY and SVGAGI. Trimming removed 0 bases from V and 1 base from J, with 8 bases in between.

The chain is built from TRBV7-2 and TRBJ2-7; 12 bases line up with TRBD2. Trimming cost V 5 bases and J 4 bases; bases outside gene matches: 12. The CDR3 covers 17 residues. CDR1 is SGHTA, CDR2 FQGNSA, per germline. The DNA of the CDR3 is TGTGCCAGCAGCCCCTACTCCTCGACTAGCGGGAGTTACGAGCAGTACTTC. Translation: CASSPYSSTSGSYEQYF.

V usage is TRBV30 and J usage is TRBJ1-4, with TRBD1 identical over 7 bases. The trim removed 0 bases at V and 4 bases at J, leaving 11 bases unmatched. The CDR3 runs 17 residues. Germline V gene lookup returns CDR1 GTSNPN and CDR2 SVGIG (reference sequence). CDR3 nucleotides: TGTGCCTGGAGTGTACCCCGAGGGGGCCCTGGTAATGAAAAACTGTTTTTT. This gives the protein CAWSVPRGGPGNEKLFF.

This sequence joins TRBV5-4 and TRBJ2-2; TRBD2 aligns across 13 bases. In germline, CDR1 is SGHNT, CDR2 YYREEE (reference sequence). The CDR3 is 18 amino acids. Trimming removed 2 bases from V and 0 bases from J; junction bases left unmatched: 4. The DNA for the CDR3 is TGTGCCAGCAGCTTACTAGCGGGGGGGCACGCGAACACCGGGGAGCTGTTTTTT. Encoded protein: CASSLLAGGHANTGELFF. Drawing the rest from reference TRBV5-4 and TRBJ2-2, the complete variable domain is ETGVTQSPTHLIKTRGQQVTLRCSSQSGHNTVSWYQQALGQGPQFIFQYYREEENGRGNFPPRFSGLQFPNYSSELNVNALELDDSALYLCASSLLAGGHANTGELFFGEGSRLTVL.

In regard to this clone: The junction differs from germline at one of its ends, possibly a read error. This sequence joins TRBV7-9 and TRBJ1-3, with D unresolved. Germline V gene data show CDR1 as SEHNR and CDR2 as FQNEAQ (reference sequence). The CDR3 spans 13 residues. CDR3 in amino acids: CASSFGAGNTIYF. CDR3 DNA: TGTGCCAGCAGCTTCGGAGCTGGGAACACCATATATTTT.

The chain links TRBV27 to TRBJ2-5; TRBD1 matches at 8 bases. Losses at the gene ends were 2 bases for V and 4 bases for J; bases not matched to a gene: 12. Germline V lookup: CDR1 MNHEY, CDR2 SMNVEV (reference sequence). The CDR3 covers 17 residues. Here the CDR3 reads CASSLRSPDRVRETQYF. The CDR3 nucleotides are TGTGCCAGCAGTTTAAGGAGCCCGGACAGGGTAAGAGAGACCCAGTACTTC.

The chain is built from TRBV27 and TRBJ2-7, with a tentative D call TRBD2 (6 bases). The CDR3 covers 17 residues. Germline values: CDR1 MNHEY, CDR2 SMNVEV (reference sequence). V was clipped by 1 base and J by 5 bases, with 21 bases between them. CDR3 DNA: TGTGCCAGCAGTTTATGCTGGGACTCACGCGGGCGGGACGAGCAGTACTTC. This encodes CASSLCWDSRGRDEQYF.